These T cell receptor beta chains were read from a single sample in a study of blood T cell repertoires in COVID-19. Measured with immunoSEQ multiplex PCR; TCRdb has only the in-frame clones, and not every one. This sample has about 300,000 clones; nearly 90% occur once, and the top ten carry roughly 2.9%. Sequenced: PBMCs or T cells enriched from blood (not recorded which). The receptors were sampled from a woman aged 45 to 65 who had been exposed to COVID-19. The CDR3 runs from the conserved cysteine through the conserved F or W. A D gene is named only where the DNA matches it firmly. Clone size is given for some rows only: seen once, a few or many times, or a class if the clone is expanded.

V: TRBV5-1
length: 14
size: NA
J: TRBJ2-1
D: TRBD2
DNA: TGCGCCAGCAGGACTAGCGGGGCCTACAATGAGCAGTTCTTC
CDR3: CASRTSGAYNEQFF

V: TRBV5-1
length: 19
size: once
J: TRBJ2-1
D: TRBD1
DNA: TGCGCCAGCAGCTTGGAGGGGGCGGCTAGGCCAAGCTCCTACAATGAGCAGTTCTTC
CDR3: CASSLEGAARPSSYNEQFF

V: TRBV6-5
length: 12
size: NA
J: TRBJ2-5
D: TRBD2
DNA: TGTGCCAGCAGCCAGGGAGGGAAGACCCAGTACTTC
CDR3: CASSQGGKTQYF

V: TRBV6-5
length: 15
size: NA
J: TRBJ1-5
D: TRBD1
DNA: TGTGCCAGCAGGTCAGGGGGCGAGAGCAATCAGCCCCAGCATTTT
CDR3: CASRSGGESNQPQHF

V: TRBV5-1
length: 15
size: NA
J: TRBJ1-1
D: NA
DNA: TGCGCCAGCAGCCTACAGGGCCCAATGAACACTGAAGCTTTCTTT
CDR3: CASSLQGPMNTEAFF

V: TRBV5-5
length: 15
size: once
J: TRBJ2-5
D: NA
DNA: TGTGCCAGCAGCTTGGTGACCAGGGACCAAGAGACCCAGTACTTC
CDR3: CASSLVTRDQETQYF

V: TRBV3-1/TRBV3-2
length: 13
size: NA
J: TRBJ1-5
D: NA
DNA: TGTGCCAGCAGTTTTCGGACAAATCAGCCCCAGCATTTT
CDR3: CASSFRTNQPQHF

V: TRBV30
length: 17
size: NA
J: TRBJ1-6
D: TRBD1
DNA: TGTGCCTGGAGGGGACAGGGGCCACGGTCCTATAATTCACCCCTCCACTTT
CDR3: CAWRGQGPRSYNSPLHF

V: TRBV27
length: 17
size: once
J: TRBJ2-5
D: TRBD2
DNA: TGTGCCAGCAGTTACCATAAATCGGGGGGGCGGCAAGAGACCCAGTACTTC
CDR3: CASSYHKSGGRQETQYF

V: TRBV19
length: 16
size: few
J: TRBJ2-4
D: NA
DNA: TGTGCCAGTAGTATAGACAGAAAAATAGCCAAAAACATTCAGTACTTC
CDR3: CASSIDRKIAKNIQYF

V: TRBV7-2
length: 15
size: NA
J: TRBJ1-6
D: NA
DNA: TGTGCCAGCAGCTCGACGGGCCAGGGAGGTTCACCCCTCCACTTT
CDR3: CASSSTGQGGSPLHF

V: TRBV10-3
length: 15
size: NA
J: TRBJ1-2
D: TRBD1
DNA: TGTGCCATCAGGGGACAGGGGGAATTTAACTATGGCTACACCTTC
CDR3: CAIRGQGEFNYGYTF

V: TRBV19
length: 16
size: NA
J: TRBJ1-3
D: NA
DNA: TGTGCCAGTAGTACCCCGCCGCGAAGCTCTGGAAACACCATATATTTT
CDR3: CASSTPPRSSGNTIYF

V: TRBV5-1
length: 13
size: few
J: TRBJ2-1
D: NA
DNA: TGCGCCAGCAGCTTACCCGACCGGGATGAGCAGTTCTTC
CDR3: CASSLPDRDEQFF

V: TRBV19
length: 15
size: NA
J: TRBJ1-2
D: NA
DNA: TGTGCCAGTACCCCACAGTCTCGGGGGAACTATGGCTACACCTTC
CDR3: CASTPQSRGNYGYTF

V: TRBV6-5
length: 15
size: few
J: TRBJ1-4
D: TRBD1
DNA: TGTGCCAGCAGTTACTTGACAGGGGAAGGTGAAAAACTGTTTTTT
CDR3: CASSYLTGEGEKLFF

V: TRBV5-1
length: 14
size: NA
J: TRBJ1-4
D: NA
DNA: TGCGCCAGCAGCTTGACAGGGAACTATGAAAAACTGTTTTTT
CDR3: CASSLTGNYEKLFF

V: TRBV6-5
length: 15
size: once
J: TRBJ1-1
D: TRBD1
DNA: TGTGCCAGCAGGGGGAACAGGGGGCAGTGGACTGAAGCTTTCTTT
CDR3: CASRGNRGQWTEAFF

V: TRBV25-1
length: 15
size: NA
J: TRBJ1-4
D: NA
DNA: TGTGCCAGCAGTGCCTCGGGGGGCACTAATGAAAAACTGTTTTTT
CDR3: CASSASGGTNEKLFF

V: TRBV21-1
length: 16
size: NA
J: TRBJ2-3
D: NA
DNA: TGTGCCAGCGGCCTGGGAAAGGGGGTAATTACAGATACGCAGTATTTT
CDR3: CASGLGKGVITDTQYF

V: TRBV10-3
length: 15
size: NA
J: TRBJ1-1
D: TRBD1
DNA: TGTGCCATCAGTGGGGGGACAGATTTGAACACTGAAGCTTTCTTT
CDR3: CAISGGTDLNTEAFF

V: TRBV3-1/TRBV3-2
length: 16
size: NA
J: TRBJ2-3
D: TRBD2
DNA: TGTGCCAGCAGCCACCCCCGGGGGGAACTGGAGGATACGCAGTATTTT
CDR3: CASSHPRGELEDTQYF

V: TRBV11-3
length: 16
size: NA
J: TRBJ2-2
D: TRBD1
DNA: TGTGCCAGCAGCTTAGTCCAGGGGGCGAGGACCGGGGAGCTGTTTTTT
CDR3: CASSLVQGARTGELFF

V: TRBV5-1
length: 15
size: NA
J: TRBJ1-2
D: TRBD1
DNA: TGCGCCAGCAGCTTTAACCGACAGGGGGCTGGAGGCTACACCTTC
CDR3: CASSFNRQGAGGYTF